The clone carrying this T cell receptor (beta chain) was recorded at least ten times. The antigen remains unidentified. The entry originates in a study of Graves' ophthalmopathy and Graves' hyperthyroidism. General study findings and limits: Stable hyperthyroidism and ophthalmopathy were told apart by a 13-signature model, which achieved roughly 90% sensitivity and around 80% specificity.

RNA transcripts were the template, and TCR beta CDR3 regions were amplified from them. A first-round RT-PCR used HTBI primers, followed by a second-round multiplex PCR. TCRdb re-analysed the multiplex PCR reads in MiXCR, keeping a single row per CDR3 protein. The sample includes hundreds of thousands of distinct CDR3 sequences, around 21% of them seen just once. Cases classed as stable hyperthyroidism had no ophthalmopathy within 18 months of follow-up. Clinical symptoms, serum thyroxine, TRAb, thyroid ultrasound and orbital computed tomography were relied on for diagnosis. There are 15 residues in the CDR3. The germline V gene has CDR1 MDHEN and CDR2 SYDVKM. V gave up 5 bases and J gave up 2 bases, with 13 bases separating them.

This receptor was obtained from a young woman with stable Graves' hyperthyroidism. The J gene is TRBJ1-3, the V gene TRBV28; D unclear. The sequenced material came from peripheral blood. CDR3 in amino acids: CASSHLILTGNTIYF. The CDR3 DNA reads TGTGCCAGCAGTCACCTAATATTAACTGGAAACACCATATATTTT.